This TCR beta chain was recorded in a study of blood T cell repertoires in COVID-19. Generated by immunoSEQ multiplex PCR, the TCRdb table keeps only in-frame clones and is missing some. The top ten hold approximately 11% of the sample, which has 150,000 to 200,000 clones, over 75% seen once. Germline V gives CDR1 SEHNR, CDR2 FQNEAQ (reference sequence). The CDR3 consists of 16 residues. The V end was cut by 1 base, the J end by 0 bases, with 12 bases between. Recovered Cohort 3 donors showed two negative PCRs, clearance, or symptom resolution. The clonotype was recovered from a man between 45 and 60 years old who had recovered from COVID-19. The sequenced material came from PBMCs or T cells enriched from blood (not recorded which). J is TRBJ1-1 and V is TRBV7-9; D is possibly TRBD1 (5 bases). Here the CDR3 reads CASSLGGVIMNTEAFF. In nucleotides, the CDR3 is TGTGCCAGCAGCTTAGGGGGGGTCATCATGAACACTGAAGCTTTCTTT.